This T cell receptor beta chain was captured in a study of cytomegalovirus exposure and HLA in healthy donors. Per germline, CDR1 KGHSH and CDR2 LQKENI. With V trimmed by 2 bases and J by 6 bases, 5 bases remained unmatched. The CDR3 is 14 amino acids. The study's findings and limits: An ancestry cluster, one associated with Asian ancestry, reportedly showed fewer N-insertions than the approximately 670-donor mean in a later analysis.

Concerning this clone: What it binds is not known.

Amplification used 60 Vbeta primers and 13 Jbeta primers. Sequencing used immunoSEQ multiplex PCR; TCRdb keeps in-frame clones, though not all of them. The sample has 100,000 to 150,000 clones, about 70% seen once; the top ten hold around 2.1%. This rearrangement joins TRBV18 to TRBJ2-7; TRBD2 aligns across 9 bases. Material: PBMCs. This clonotype was sampled from a middle-aged woman in good health and CMV-seropositive. In DNA form, the CDR3 reads TGTGCCAGCTCACCAGATAGCGGGAGTCCCGAGCAGTACTTC. Protein sequence: CASSPDSGSPEQYF. Full variable domain (outside the CDR3, taken from reference TRBV18 and TRBJ2-7): NAGVMQNPRHLVRRRGQEARLRCSPMKGHSHVYWYRQLPEEGLKFMVYLQKENIIDESGMPKERFSAEFPKEGPSILRIQQVVRGDSAAYFCASSPDSGSPEQYFGPGTRLTVT.